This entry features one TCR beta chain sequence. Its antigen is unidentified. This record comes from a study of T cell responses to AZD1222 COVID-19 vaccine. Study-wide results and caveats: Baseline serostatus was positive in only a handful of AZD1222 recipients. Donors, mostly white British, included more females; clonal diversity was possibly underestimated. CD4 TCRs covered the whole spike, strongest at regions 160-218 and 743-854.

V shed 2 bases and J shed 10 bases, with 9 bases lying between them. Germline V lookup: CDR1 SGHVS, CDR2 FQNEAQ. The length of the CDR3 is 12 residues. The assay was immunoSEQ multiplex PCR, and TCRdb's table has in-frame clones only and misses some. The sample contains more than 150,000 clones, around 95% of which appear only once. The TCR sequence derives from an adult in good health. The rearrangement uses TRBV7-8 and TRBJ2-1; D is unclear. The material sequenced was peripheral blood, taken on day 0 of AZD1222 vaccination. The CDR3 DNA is TGTGCCAGCAGCTTAAGGGTTTCGGAGCAGTTCTTC. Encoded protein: CASSLRVSEQFF.